Presented here are 7 T cell receptor beta chains from one specimen sequenced in a study of OX40 agonist ivuxolimab in advanced cancers. Receptor amplification or capture employed the immunoSEQ multiplex PCR assay. As stored in TCRdb, this immuneACCESS dataset retains in-frame rearrangements with V and J assigned. A fraction of the clones does not appear; measured against another copy, unresolved V genes explain less than half of the discrepancy, and the remainder lacks a known reason. The sample yields about 80,000 clones; around 87% were counted once. 6.2% of the sample comes from the top ten. The sequencing here drew on CD4+ or CD8+ T cells sorted from blood, taken in a trial of the OX40 agonist ivuxolimab. These TCRs come from an adult with an advanced solid tumor such as melanoma, head and neck, liver or kidney cancer.

This clone turned up a few times. This chain connects TRBV2 to TRBJ2-2, with 8 bases aligning to TRBD2. This CDR3 region has 15 residues. V gave up 6 bases and J gave up 2 bases; unmatched junction bases: 5. Germline CDR1 is SNHLY and CDR2 is FYNNEI. CDR3: CASRSGGRNTGELFF. In DNA, the CDR3 is TGTGCCAGCAGGAGCGGGGGCCGTAACACCGGGGAGCTGTTTTTT.

CDR3 region: CASTMSANTEAFF. The DNA of the CDR3 is TGTGCCAGCACCATGAGTGCGAACACTGAAGCTTTCTTT. The rearrangement uses TRBV6-1 and TRBJ1-1; D uncertain. Trimming took 7 bases from V and 1 from J, leaving 10 bases between them. CDR1 MNHNS and CDR2 SASEGT come from the germline V gene. The CDR3 length is 13 residues.

The rearrangement uses TRBV5-3 and TRBJ1-3, with D hard to call. TRBV5-3 is designated an ORF whose function remains uncertain. The CDR3 sequence is 16 residues long. Trimming pared 4 bases from V and 0 bases from J, leaving 14 bases between. Here the CDR3 reads CARSTLRQSSGNTIYF. The CDR3 DNA reads TGTGCCAGAAGCACTCTACGTCAGAGCTCTGGAAACACCATATATTTT.

The J gene is TRBJ2-2, the V gene TRBV2, with a weak D call TRBD2 (5 bases). Trimming shortened V by 6 bases and J by 3 bases, and 11 bases separated the two germline ends. CDR1 is SNHLY and CDR2 is FYNNEI in the germline V gene. The CDR3 spans 14 residues. The CDR3: CASSPEGYTGELFF. The CDR3 nucleotides are TGTGCCAGCAGCCCCGAGGGCTACACCGGGGAGCTGTTTTTT.

The chain uses TRBV11-1 and TRBJ2-1, with 8 positions matching TRBD2. The CDR3 length is 12 residues. From germline, CDR1 is SGHAT and CDR2 FQDESV (reference sequence). V gave up 10 bases and J gave up 8 bases; unmatched junction bases: 7. CDR3 in DNA: TGTGCCACCCTCGCGGGGGGAGATGAGCAGTTCTTC. This codes for CATLAGGDEQFF.

The chain couples TRBV7-9 to TRBJ2-3; D may correspond to TRBD1 or TRBD2 (5 bases each). Germline assignment: CDR1 SEHNR and CDR2 FQNEAQ (reference sequence). Trimming shortened V by 5 bases and J by 4 bases, and 22 bases separated the two germline ends. This CDR3 contains 17 residues. The CDR3 region is CASSTKPRGRAADTQYF. The DNA of the CDR3 is TGTGCCAGCAGCACCAAACCGAGGGGAAGGGCGGCAGATACGCAGTATTTT.

V usage is TRBV28 and J usage is TRBJ1-5, with D possibly matching TRBD1 (5 bases). This CDR3 spans 16 amino acids. The germline V gene has CDR1 MDHEN and CDR2 SYDVKM. V was pared by 7 bases and J by 3 bases, with 19 bases between. The CDR3, as DNA: TGTGCCAGCACCGAGCAGGGAAGGATGGACAATCAGCCCCAGCATTTT. Its translation is CASTEQGRMDNQPQHF. Combining the CDR3 with reference TRBV28 and TRBJ1-5 gives the whole variable domain DVKVTQSSRYLVKRTGEKVFLECVQDMDHENMFWYRQDPGLGLRLIYFSYDVKMKEKGDIPEGYSVSREKKERFSLILESASTNQTSMYLCASTEQGRMDNQPQHFGDGTRLSIL.